The 24 T cell receptor beta chains reported below all come from one sample, sequenced in a study of identical twins. TCRdb re-called the 5' RACE reads through MiXCR, storing one row per CDR3 protein. The data hold hundreds of thousands of distinct CDR3 sequences, with 9.4% observed a single time. Sample: memory (CD45RO+) T cells sorted from blood. These receptor sequences come from a woman younger than 30 in good health.

Only a few counts were recorded for this clonotype. This rearrangement joins TRBV11-3 to TRBJ2-1, with 10 positions matching TRBD2. The CDR3 consists of 17 residues. Germline CDR1 and CDR2: SGHNT and YENEEA. After removal of 2 bases from V and 10 bases from J, the junction contained 14 bases not matched to a gene. CDR3 protein: CASSLNTRLAGAWEQFF. CDR3 in DNA: TGTGCCAGCAGCTTAAATACCCGCCTAGCGGGGGCATGGGAGCAGTTCTTC.

This clonotype was seen a handful of times. This chain's CDR3 is CASSLRVEQYF. The CDR3 bases are TGTGCCAGCAGCTTGCGGGTCGAGCAGTACTTC. The J gene is TRBJ2-7, the V gene TRBV5-6; no clear D. Trimming cost V 1 base and J 6 bases, with 5 bases left between them. Germline V gene data show CDR1 as SGHDT and CDR2 as YYEEEE. There are 11 residues in the CDR3. The whole variable domain, remainder taken from reference TRBV5-6 and TRBJ2-7, is DAGVTQSPTHLIKTRGQQVTLRCSPKSGHDTVSWYQQALGQGPQFIFQYYEEEERQRGNFPDRFSGHQFPNYSSELNVNALLLGDSALYLCASSLRVEQYFGPGTRLTVT.

The chain has TRBV15 and TRBJ1-5; 7 bases fit TRBD1. V lost 3 bases, J lost 4 bases, and 9 bases stayed unmatched. The CDR3 length is 16 residues. CDR1 is LNHNV and CDR2 is YYDKDF in the germline V gene (reference sequence). CDR3 in DNA: TGTGCCACCAGCAGTATTTGGGACAGAGGAAATCAGCCCCAGCATTTT. Translation gives CATSSIWDRGNQPQHF.

This clonotype was counted between two and nine times. The J gene is TRBJ1-5, the V gene TRBV4-2; no reliable D call. V shed 0 bases and J shed 6 bases, with 9 bases lying between them. The CDR3 has 14 amino acids. Germline values: CDR1 LGHNA, CDR2 YNFKEQ. The DNA of the CDR3 is TGTGCCAGCAGCCAAGATAGCCAAGGTCAGCCCCAGCATTTT. Translated, it gives CASSQDSQGQPQHF.

The sample holds a few counts of this clonotype. V gene TRBV5-1 combines with J gene TRBJ2-2; no firm D call. Germline V gene sequence: CDR1 SGHRS, CDR2 YFSETQ. The CDR3 contains 13 residues. The V end lost 3 bases, the J end lost 3 bases, and 6 bases lay between the germline ends. In DNA, the CDR3 is TGCGCCAGCAGCTCGGCAGACACCGGGGAGCTGTTTTTT. As protein: CASSSADTGELFF.

This clonotype appeared many times. The rearrangement joins TRBV20-1 to TRBJ2-3, with 12 nucleotides matching TRBD2. The length of the CDR3 is 14 residues. V lost 6 bases, J lost 6 bases, and 7 bases stayed unmatched. The germline V gene encodes CDR1 DFQATT and CDR2 SNEGSKA (reference sequence). The CDR3 bases are TGCAGTGCGCGACTAGCGGGGGAAGGGGATACGCAGTATTTT. Translated: CSARLAGEGDTQYF.

V gene TRBV14 combines with J gene TRBJ1-6, with a weak D call TRBD1 (6 bases). The V end lost 0 bases, the J end lost 7 bases, and 16 bases lay between the germline ends. The CDR3 loop spans 17 amino acids. Per the germline V gene, CDR1 is SGHDN and CDR2 is FVKESK. The CDR3 here is CASSQDLPGARNSPLHF. DNA of the CDR3: TGTGCCAGCAGCCAAGATCTTCCGGGGGCGAGAAATTCACCCCTCCACTTT.

This clonotype turned up a few times. The chain combines TRBV20-1 with TRBJ2-3; D not certain. CDR3 length equals 11 residues. Trimming pared 3 bases from V and 6 bases from J, leaving 7 bases between. Germline V gene data show CDR1 as DFQATT and CDR2 as SNEGSKA (reference sequence). The CDR3 DNA is TGCAGTGCTAGTACCGGGGATACGCAGTATTTT. Its translation is CSASTGDTQYF.

V and J are TRBV3-1 and TRBJ1-5; no definite D call. Germline values: CDR1 LGHDT, CDR2 YNNKEL (reference sequence). The CDR3 totals 15 residues. Trimming left V 4 bases short and J 2 bases short, with 12 bases between. The CDR3 DNA follows: TGTGCCAGCAGCCCGGGTCTCCGGGGCAATCAGCCCCAGCATTTT. It translates to CASSPGLRGNQPQHF.

This clonotype was seen repeatedly, ten times or more. The genes are TRBV12-3 or TRBV12-4 and TRBJ2-5; TRBD1 agrees at 10 bases. The CDR3 is made up of 15 amino acids. V lost 6 bases, J lost 2 bases, and 6 bases stayed unmatched. The CDR3 DNA sequence: TGTGCCAGCAGCCCCGGGACAGGGGTACAAGAGACCCAGTACTTC. Its translation is CASSPGTGVQETQYF.

This clonotype came up many times. The CDR3 region is CASVKGFMGDTQYF. Written as DNA, the CDR3 is TGTGCCAGCGTTAAGGGGTTCATGGGAGATACGCAGTATTTT. The V and J genes are TRBV2 and TRBJ2-3, with TRBD1 as a possible D gene (5 bases). CDR1 and CDR2 from the germline V gene are SNHLY and FYNNEI. Between the trimmed V and J ends, which lost 8 bases and 5 bases, there was a span of 17 bases. CDR3 size: 14 residues.

This clonotype has just a few counts. J is TRBJ2-3 and V is TRBV7-6; TRBD2 agrees at 10 bases. The CDR3 extends over 15 amino acids. V shed 4 bases and J 5 bases; nucleotides not matched to a gene: 6. Germline CDR1 SGHVS, CDR2 FNYEAQ. CDR3 region: CASSSPSGGIDTQYF. CDR3 sequence (DNA): TGTGCCAGCAGCTCCCCTAGCGGGGGAATAGATACGCAGTATTTT.

This clonotype was seen a few times. This rearrangement joins TRBV20-1 to TRBJ2-3; 11 bases align to TRBD2. This CDR3 is built from 16 residues. The junction had 8 bases not matched to a gene; V was cut back by 5 bases and J by 1 base. CDR1 is DFQATT, CDR2 SNEGSKA, per germline (reference sequence). The DNA of the CDR3 is TGCAGTGCTGGGGGCTCGACTAGCGGGGGCACAGATACGCAGTATTTT. This sequence encodes CSAGGSTSGGTDTQYF.

This chain joins TRBV7-9 and TRBJ1-2; D not certain. CDR3 length: 14 amino acids. CDR1 and CDR2 (germline): SEHNR, FQNEAQ (reference sequence). Trimming took 4 bases from V and 8 from J, leaving 17 bases between them. CDR3 nucleotide sequence: TGTGCCAGCAGCTCCGCAGAGTGGGCGCGGGGCTACACCTTC. This translates into CASSSAEWARGYTF.

This clonotype was found many times. The rearrangement joins TRBV6-1 to TRBJ2-2, with 7 bases fitting TRBD2. The germline gives CDR1 MNHNS, CDR2 SASEGT. Trimming at V came to 5 bases and at J to 3 bases, leaving 12 bases not matched to a gene. The CDR3 totals 17 residues. CDR3 in DNA: TGTGCCAGCAGTCCAAAGACTAGCTTTCTGGACACCGGGGAGCTGTTTTTT. Protein: CASSPKTSFLDTGELFF.

The chain employs TRBV5-1 and TRBJ2-7; 9 positions match TRBD1. The CDR3 runs to 15 residues. The germline CDR1 and CDR2 sequences are SGHRS and YFSETQ. Germline trimming cut 3 bases from V and 3 bases from J; bases unmatched to any gene: 7. The CDR3 sequence: CASSYQGQGVYEQYF. In DNA form, the CDR3 reads TGCGCCAGCAGCTATCAGGGACAGGGAGTCTACGAGCAGTACTTC.

The chain has TRBV7-9 and TRBJ2-7; D uncertain. This CDR3 is 16 amino acids long. CDR1 and CDR2 (germline): SEHNR, FQNEAQ (reference sequence). V was clipped by 1 base and J by 5 bases, with 18 bases between them. The CDR3 here is CASSLGVTAVHHEQYF. The DNA of the CDR3 is TGTGCCAGCAGCTTAGGGGTTACGGCTGTTCATCACGAGCAGTACTTC.

This clonotype has ten or more counts. The chain combines TRBV5-6 with TRBJ1-6; 8 bases are a match to TRBD1. The CDR3 loop spans 15 amino acids. Germline CDR1 and CDR2: SGHDT and YYEEEE. V lost 3 bases, J lost 10 bases, and 9 bases stayed unmatched. CDR3 loop: CASSYSDRGGSPLHF. CDR3 DNA: TGTGCCAGCAGCTACTCAGACAGGGGTGGCTCACCCCTCCACTTT.

This clonotype showed up just a few times. The rearrangement links TRBV20-1 to TRBJ2-3; D possibly uses TRBD1 or TRBD2 (5 bases each). CDR1 and CDR2 (germline): DFQATT, SNEGSKA (reference sequence). V was trimmed by 4 bases and J by 3 bases, leaving 17 bases between them. The CDR3 runs 15 residues. The CDR3 region is CSATSGPSRTDTQYF. The CDR3 DNA is TGCAGTGCTACCTCGGGGCCCAGTAGAACAGATACGCAGTATTTT.

This clonotype was seen a few times. The chain couples TRBV11-2 to TRBJ2-7, with TRBD2 as a possible D gene (6 bases). This CDR3 is 13 amino acids long. The V end was cut by 5 bases, the J end by 2 bases, with 10 bases between. Germline V gene sequence: CDR1 SGHAT, CDR2 FQNNGV. The CDR3 loop is CASSVGLTYEQYF. The CDR3 DNA follows: TGTGCCAGCAGCGTGGGACTTACCTACGAGCAGTACTTC.

This rearrangement joins TRBV6-5 to TRBJ2-7; D unclear. The CDR3 is 14 residues long. V was cut by 0 bases and J by 5 bases, with 11 bases left in between. Germline CDR1 and CDR2: MNHEY and SVGAGI. The CDR3 sequence: CASSYSGYGNEQYF. The CDR3 DNA reads as TGTGCCAGCAGTTACTCAGGGTATGGCAACGAGCAGTACTTC.

CDR3 in amino acids: CSVVTGSEAFF. The CDR3 DNA reads TGCAGCGTTGTGACGGGTTCTGAAGCTTTCTTT. V and J are TRBV29-1 and TRBJ1-1; D gene ambiguous. The CDR3 is 11 amino acids. Trimming removed 4 bases from V and 6 bases from J, with 9 bases in between. In germline, CDR1 is SQVTM, CDR2 ANQGSEA.

This clonotype was detected only a few times. The genes are TRBV18 and TRBJ1-2; weak D call: TRBD1 (5 bases). Germline assignment: CDR1 KGHSH and CDR2 LQKENI. V lost 5 bases, J lost 8 bases, and 9 bases lay in between. The CDR3 contains 11 residues. For the CDR3, the DNA is TGTGCCAGCTCATCCGGGGACGGCTACACCTTC. It is translated as CASSSGDGYTF.

This clonotype was detected only a few times. The chain links TRBV6-5 to TRBJ2-5, with 8 bases matching TRBD2. Germline V gene lookup returns CDR1 MNHEY and CDR2 SVGAGI. The CDR3 has 14 amino acids. V was clipped by 4 bases and J by 4 bases; unmatched bases: 5. The chain's CDR3 is CASSSRLAGETQYF. The CDR3 DNA reads as TGTGCCAGCAGTTCCCGCCTAGCGGGAGAGACCCAGTACTTC.